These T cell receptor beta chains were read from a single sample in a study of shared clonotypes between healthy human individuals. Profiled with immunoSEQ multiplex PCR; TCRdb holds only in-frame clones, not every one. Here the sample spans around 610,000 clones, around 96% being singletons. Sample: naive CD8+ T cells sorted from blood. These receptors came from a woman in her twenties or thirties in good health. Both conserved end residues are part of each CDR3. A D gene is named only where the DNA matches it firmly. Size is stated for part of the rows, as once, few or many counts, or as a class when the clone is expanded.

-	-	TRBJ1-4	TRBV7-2	CASSLSGPTNEKLFF	TGTGCCAGCAGCTTATCCGGGCCGACTAATGAAAAACTGTTTTTT
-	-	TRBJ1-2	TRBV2	CASRSPSSNYGYTF	TGTGCCAGCAGGTCTCCAAGCTCTAACTATGGCTACACCTTC
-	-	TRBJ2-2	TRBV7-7	CASSLRQNTGELFF	TGTGCCAGCAGCCTCAGACAGAACACCGGGGAGCTGTTTTTT
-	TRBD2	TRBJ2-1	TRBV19	CASSPLAGGVNEQFF	TGTGCCAGTAGTCCATTAGCGGGAGGGGTAAATGAGCAGTTCTTC
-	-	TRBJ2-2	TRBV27	CASSLSGLNTGELFF	TGTGCCAGCAGTTTATCAGGTCTGAACACCGGGGAGCTGTTTTTT
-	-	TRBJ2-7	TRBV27	CASSLYGSSYEQYF	TGTGCCAGCAGTTTATATGGTAGCTCCTACGAGCAGTACTTC
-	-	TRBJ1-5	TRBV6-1	CASSERGSPGQPQHF	TGTGCCAGCAGTGAAAGAGGGTCCCCAGGTCAGCCCCAGCATTTT
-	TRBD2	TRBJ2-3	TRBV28	CASTRTSGRAETDTQYF	TGTGCCAGCACTCGGACTAGCGGGAGGGCGGAGACAGATACGCAGTATTTT
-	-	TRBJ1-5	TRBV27	CASRDHNQPQHF	TGTGCCAGCAGGGACCACAATCAGCCCCAGCATTTT
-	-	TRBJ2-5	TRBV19	CASSMGWGQETQYF	TGTGCCAGTAGTATGGGGTGGGGGCAAGAGACCCAGTACTTC
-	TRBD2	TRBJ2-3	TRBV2	CASMGGNTDTQYF	TGTGCCAGCATGGGGGGGAACACAGATACGCAGTATTTT
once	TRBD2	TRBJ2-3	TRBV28	CASQSLLAGDADTQYF	TGTGCCAGCCAAAGCCTCCTAGCGGGGGATGCGGATACGCAGTATTTT
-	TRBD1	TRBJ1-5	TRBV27	CASTTGGSNQPQHF	TGTGCCAGTACGACAGGGGGTAGCAATCAGCCCCAGCATTTT
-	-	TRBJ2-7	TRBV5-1	CASSLIGPREEQYF	TGCGCCAGCAGCTTGATCGGTCCTCGTGAGGAGCAGTACTTC
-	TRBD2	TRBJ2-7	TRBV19	CASSIAGGSEQYF	TGTGCCAGTAGTATAGCGGGAGGCTCCGAGCAGTACTTC
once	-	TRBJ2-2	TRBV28	CASSRTIIGTGELFF	TGTGCCAGCAGTCGGACCATTATCGGGACCGGGGAGCTGTTTTTT
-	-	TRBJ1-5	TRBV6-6	CASSYSAGAQPQHF	TGTGCCAGCAGTTACTCGGCGGGGGCTCAGCCCCAGCATTTT
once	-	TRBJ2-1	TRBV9	CASSVDQRASYNEQFF	TGTGCCAGCAGCGTAGATCAGCGGGCCTCCTACAATGAGCAGTTCTTC
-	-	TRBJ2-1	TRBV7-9	CASSLTGTSEQFF	TGTGCCAGCAGCTTAACAGGAACCAGTGAGCAGTTCTTC
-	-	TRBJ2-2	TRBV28	CASSYRKNTGELFF	TGTGCCAGCAGTTACAGAAAAAACACCGGGGAGCTGTTTTTT
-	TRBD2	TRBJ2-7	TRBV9	CASTETSSGEQYF	TGTGCCAGCACCGAGACTAGCTCTGGTGAGCAGTACTTC
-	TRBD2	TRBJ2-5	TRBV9	CASSPGGSQETQYF	TGTGCCAGCAGCCCCGGGGGGAGCCAAGAGACCCAGTACTTC
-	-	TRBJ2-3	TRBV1	CTSGLAGQTSTDTQYF	TGCACCAGTGGACTAGCGGGACAGACTAGCACAGATACGCAGTATTTT
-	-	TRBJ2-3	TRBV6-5	CASSYEGLLSTDTQYF	TGTGCCAGCAGTTACGAGGGCCTACTTAGCACAGATACGCAGTATTTT
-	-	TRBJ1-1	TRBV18	CASSPRVTGSNPIEAFF	TGTGCCAGCTCACCACGGGTAACAGGGAGCAACCCTATCGAAGCTTTCTTT
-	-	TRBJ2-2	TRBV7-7	CASSGGLARAGELFF	TGTGCCAGCAGCGGGGGGCTAGCGAGGGCCGGGGAGCTGTTTTTT
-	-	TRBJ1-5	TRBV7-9	CASSDGTGNQPQHF	TGTGCCAGCAGCGACGGGACGGGCAATCAGCCCCAGCATTTT
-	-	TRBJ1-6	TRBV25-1	CASKDGNNSPLHF	TGTGCCAGCAAGGACGGGAATAATTCACCCCTCCACTTT
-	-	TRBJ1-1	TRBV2	CASSDGFWPWTKAFF	TGTGCCAGCAGTGACGGGTTCTGGCCGTGGACTAAAGCTTTCTTT
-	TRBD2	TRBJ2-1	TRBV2	CASINSGRPDEQFF	TGTGCCAGCATTAATAGCGGGAGGCCTGATGAGCAGTTCTTC
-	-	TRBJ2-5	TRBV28	CASSLPSLETQYF	TGTGCCAGCAGTTTACCCTCGTTGGAGACCCAGTACTTC
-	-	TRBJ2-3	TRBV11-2	CASSFDLATRISTDTQYF	TGTGCCAGCAGCTTCGATCTGGCGACCCGGATTAGCACAGATACGCAGTATTTT
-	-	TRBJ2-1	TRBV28	CASSPTVPSSYNEQFF	TGTGCCAGCAGTCCGACAGTCCCCAGCTCCTACAATGAGCAGTTCTTC
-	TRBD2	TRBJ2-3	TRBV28	CASSFTHGASGGATDTQYF	TGTGCCAGCAGTTTCACACACGGGGCTAGCGGGGGTGCCACAGATACGCAGTATTTT
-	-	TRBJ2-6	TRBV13	CASSLGRAGANVLTF	TGTGCCAGCAGCCTAGGACGGGCTGGGGCCAACGTCCTGACTTTC
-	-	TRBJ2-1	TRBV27	CASSLGPTPTSYNEQFF	TGTGCCAGCAGTTTAGGTCCTACCCCTACCTCCTACAATGAGCAGTTCTTC
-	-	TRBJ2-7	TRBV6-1	CASSDLGYEQYF	TGTGCCAGCAGTGATTTGGGCTACGAGCAGTACTTC
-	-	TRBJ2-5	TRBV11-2	CASSLRDTDQETQYF	TGTGCCAGCAGCTTAAGGGACACCGACCAAGAGACCCAGTACTTC
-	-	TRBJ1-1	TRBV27	CASSPGQGNTEAFF	TGTGCCAGCAGTCCTGGCCAGGGGAACACTGAAGCTTTCTTT
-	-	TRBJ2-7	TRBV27	CASSSRAGSSYEQYF	TGTGCCAGCAGCTCAAGGGCAGGGAGCTCCTACGAGCAGTACTTC
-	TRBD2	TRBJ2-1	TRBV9	CASSESRGGSSYNEQFF	TGTGCCAGCAGCGAGTCTCGCGGGGGGAGCTCCTACAATGAGCAGTTCTTC
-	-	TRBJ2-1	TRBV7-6	CASSSLNEQFF	TGTGCCAGCAGCTCGCTAAATGAGCAGTTCTTC
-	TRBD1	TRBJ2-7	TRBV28	CASSLFGTGESYEQYF	TGTGCCAGCAGTTTATTTGGGACAGGGGAGAGCTACGAGCAGTACTTC
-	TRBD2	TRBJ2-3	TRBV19	CASMGLAGGDTQYF	TGTGCCAGTATGGGACTAGCGGGAGGGGATACGCAGTATTTT
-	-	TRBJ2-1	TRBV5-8	CASSLESGTISDEQFF	TGTGCCAGCAGCTTGGAATCCGGGACCATCTCCGATGAGCAGTTCTTC
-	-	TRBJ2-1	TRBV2	CASTLWGRDNEQFF	TGTGCCAGCACCCTATGGGGGCGCGACAATGAGCAGTTCTTC
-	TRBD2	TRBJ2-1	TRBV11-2	CASSSQPAGGPPNEQFF	TGTGCCAGCAGCTCCCAACCAGCGGGAGGGCCTCCAAATGAGCAGTTCTTC
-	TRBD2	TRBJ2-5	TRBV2	CASSEWREGPKETQYF	TGTGCCAGCAGTGAATGGCGGGAGGGCCCTAAAGAGACCCAGTACTTC
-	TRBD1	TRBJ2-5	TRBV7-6	CASSGDRVGTQYF	TGTGCCAGCAGCGGCGACAGGGTCGGGACCCAGTACTTC
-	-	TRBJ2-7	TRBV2	CASSVGAVVSYEQYF	TGTGCCAGCAGTGTGGGGGCCGTCGTGTCCTACGAGCAGTACTTC